This passage covers 32 T cell receptor beta chains from one sample sequenced in a study of blood T cell repertoires in COVID-19. Some clones are missing from TCRdb's copy, which holds only in-frame ones; the method was immunoSEQ multiplex PCR. Of fewer than 300,000 clones listed, roughly 92% are singletons. The sequenced sample consisted of peripheral blood. The receptors shown here come from a woman in her 30s with COVID-19, enrolled during active disease.

This chain joins TRBV10-3 and TRBJ2-7, with TRBD2 identical over 14 bases. The CDR3 has 16 amino acids. The germline V gene encodes CDR1 ENHRY and CDR2 SYGVKD. The V and J ends lost 0 bases and 3 bases, in that order; junction bases with no gene match: 1. CDR3 residues: CAISESGTSGGYEQYF. Written as DNA, the CDR3 is TGTGCCATCAGTGAGTCCGGGACTAGCGGGGGCTACGAGCAGTACTTC.

This sequence joins TRBV6-2 or TRBV6-3 and TRBJ2-3; 11 bases agree with TRBD2. Germline lookup yields CDR1 MNHEY and CDR2 SVGEGT. The CDR3 loop spans 16 amino acids. V lost 6 bases to trimming and J lost 2 bases; unmatched junction nucleotides: 7. The CDR3 here is CASSPLAGGITDTQYF. DNA for the CDR3: TGTGCCAGCAGCCCCCTAGCGGGAGGAATCACAGATACGCAGTATTTT.

With respect to this clone: The same CDR3 arises from other DNA sequences in this sample as well. The chain has TRBV5-1 and TRBJ1-1; D possibly corresponds to TRBD1 (5 bases). Trimming removed 2 bases at V and 3 bases at J, with 8 bases between. The CDR3 spans 13 residues. CDR1 and CDR2 from the germline V gene are SGHRS and YFSETQ. CDR3 sequence reads: CASSFGGDTEAFF. The CDR3 region has the DNA TGCGCCAGCAGCTTTGGAGGGGACACTGAAGCTTTCTTT.

This clone has just one count. This chain links TRBV7-9 with TRBJ2-1; 8 nucleotides line up with TRBD2. The CDR3 covers 14 residues. The germline CDR1 and CDR2 sequences are SEHNR and FQNEAQ (reference sequence). The V segment lost 5 bases and the J segment 7 bases; nucleotides outside the gene matches: 7. The CDR3 here is CASSHGLASNEQFF. Here the CDR3 DNA reads TGTGCCAGCAGCCACGGACTAGCTTCAAATGAGCAGTTCTTC.

The chain is built from TRBV19 and TRBJ2-1; D is ambiguous. V gave up 10 bases and J gave up 9 bases, with 13 bases separating them. CDR3 length equals 11 residues. CDR1 is LNHDA, CDR2 SQIVND, per germline (reference sequence). CDR3 region: CATALGVEQFF. DNA of the CDR3: TGTGCCACTGCCCTCGGTGTTGAGCAGTTCTTC.

The chain couples TRBV2 to TRBJ1-1, with 9 nucleotides matching TRBD1. This CDR3 is 13 amino acids long. V shed 4 bases, J shed 5 bases, and the junction held 2 bases outside the gene matches. Germline V CDR1 and CDR2: SNHLY, FYNNEI. The CDR3, as DNA: TGTGCCAGCAGTGCCGACAGGGGGACTGAAGCTTTCTTT. Residues: CASSADRGTEAFF.

This chain links TRBV23-1 with TRBJ2-2; D is possibly TRBD1 (6 bases). TRBV23-1 falls under the ORF class, with uncertain function. Trimming removed 3 bases from V and 5 bases from J, with 13 bases in between. This CDR3 comprises 15 residues. The CDR3: CASSHIGQLTGELFF. CDR3 coding DNA: TGCGCCAGCAGTCACATTGGACAGCTTACCGGGGAGCTGTTTTTT.

The chain links TRBV15 to TRBJ2-1, with a weak D call TRBD2 (5 bases). This CDR3 spans 15 amino acids. With 1 base removed from V and 1 base from J, the gap between germline ends came to 8 bases. Per germline, CDR1 LNHNV and CDR2 YYDKDF (reference sequence). The DNA of the CDR3 is TGTGCCACCAGCAGAGGTGGGGAGTCCTACAATGAGCAGTTCTTC. As protein: CATSRGGESYNEQFF.

The chain joins TRBV7-2 to TRBJ2-1, with D possibly TRBD2 on 5 matching bases. Germline V gene sequence: CDR1 SGHTA, CDR2 FQGNSA. Trimming pared 4 bases from V and 8 bases from J, leaving 15 bases between. This CDR3 has 14 amino acids. The CDR3 reads CASSWRVGEDEQFF. In nucleotides, the CDR3 is TGTGCCAGCAGCTGGCGGGTCGGTGAGGATGAGCAGTTCTTC.

V usage is TRBV7-8 and J usage is TRBJ2-1, with no clear D. The CDR3 is made up of 16 amino acids. Germline V gives CDR1 SGHVS, CDR2 FQNEAQ. Trimming pared 4 bases from V and 7 bases from J, leaving 20 bases between. This CDR3 reads CASSSEGRLVRNEQFF. For the CDR3, the DNA is TGTGCCAGCAGCTCGGAAGGTAGACTTGTGAGGAATGAGCAGTTCTTC.

This clone was detected only a few times. The chain uses TRBV11-2 and TRBJ2-5; TRBD1 agrees at 7 bases. Trimming at V came to 6 bases and at J to 2 bases, leaving 6 bases not matched to a gene. Germline V gene sequence: CDR1 SGHAT, CDR2 FQNNGV. CDR3 length: 14 residues. Here the CDR3 reads CASSPVQGQETQYF. The CDR3 nucleotides read TGTGCCAGCAGTCCCGTACAGGGGCAAGAGACCCAGTACTTC. The entire variable domain, with the rest obtained from reference TRBV11-2 and TRBJ2-5, is as follows: EAGVAQSPRYKIIEKRQSVAFWCNPISGHATLYWYQQILGQGPKLLIQFQNNGVVDDSQLPKDRFSAERLKGVDSTLKIQPAKLEDSAVYLCASSPVQGQETQYFGPGTRLLVL.

This sequence joins TRBV7-3 and TRBJ1-1; no clear D. The germline V and J ends were trimmed by 1 base and 4 bases, with 7 bases remaining between them. CDR1 SGHTA and CDR2 FQGTGA come from the germline V gene. CDR3 length: 13 residues. This CDR3 reads CASSLRSGTEAFF. CDR3 DNA sequence: TGTGCCAGCAGCTTAAGGTCGGGCACTGAAGCTTTCTTT.

The chain links TRBV27 to TRBJ2-1; D is perhaps TRBD2 (5 bases). The CDR3 loop spans 13 amino acids. Germline CDR1 reads MNHEY; CDR2 reads SMNVEV (reference sequence). V was clipped by 3 bases and J by 10 bases, with 13 bases between them. CDR3 DNA sequence: TGTGCCAGCAGTTTGACCGAAGCGGCAGAGCAGTTCTTC. Translating it yields CASSLTEAAEQFF.

Ten or more counts support this clone. CDR3 protein: CASSLVGGSVTGELFF. The CDR3, as DNA: TGCGCCAGCAGCTTGGTTGGCGGGAGTGTCACCGGGGAGCTGTTTTTT. The chain employs TRBV5-1 and TRBJ2-2, with TRBD2 identical over 7 bases. The CDR3 has 16 residues. Trimming cost V 0 bases and J 4 bases; bases outside gene matches: 6. CDR1 is SGHRS, CDR2 YFSETQ, per germline.

The chain carries TRBV5-4 and TRBJ1-2; no firm D call. In germline, CDR1 is SGHNT, CDR2 YYREEE (reference sequence). This CDR3 comprises 13 residues. The V gene lost 0 bases and the J gene lost 6 bases, with 9 bases spanning the gap. The CDR3 DNA reads as TGTGCCAGCAGCTTGGAACAGATAGATGGCTACACCTTC. Translating gives CASSLEQIDGYTF.

J is TRBJ1-5 and V is TRBV6-5; 8 positions match TRBD1. Losses at the gene ends were 2 bases for V and 4 bases for J; bases not matched to a gene: 4. CDR1 is MNHEY and CDR2 is SVGAGI in the germline V gene. The CDR3 length is 15 residues. The CDR3 nucleotides are TGTGCCAGCAGTTACGGACAGGGCGCGAATCAGCCCCAGCATTTT. Amino acids: CASSYGQGANQPQHF.

The rearrangement joins TRBV6-1 to TRBJ1-3; D ambiguous. The CDR3 runs 15 residues. CDR1 is MNHNS and CDR2 is SASEGT in the germline V gene. Trimming took off 1 base at V and 0 bases at J, with 7 bases between the two ends. For the CDR3, the DNA is TGTGCCAGCAGTGAAGTTCCAGTCTCTGGAAACACCATATATTTT. Residues: CASSEVPVSGNTIYF.

J is TRBJ1-4 and V is TRBV6-1; D might be TRBD1 (6 bases). The V gene lost 3 bases and the J gene lost 5 bases, with 10 bases spanning the gap. Germline lookup yields CDR1 MNHNS and CDR2 SASEGT. CDR3 length: 14 residues. The CDR3 DNA reads as TGTGCCAGCAGTGATGATAGGGGGAATGAAAAACTGTTTTTT. Its translation is CASSDDRGNEKLFF.

The chain links TRBV19 to TRBJ1-5; D ambiguous. Germline CDR1 reads LNHDA; CDR2 reads SQIVND (reference sequence). There are 15 residues in the CDR3. V was pared by 3 bases and J by 0 bases, with 9 bases between. CDR3 DNA: TGTGCCAGTAGTATTGCGGTTAATAGCAATCAGCCCCAGCATTTT. It is translated as CASSIAVNSNQPQHF.

This chain uses TRBV2 with TRBJ2-2; D is uncertain. Per the germline V gene, CDR1 is SNHLY and CDR2 is FYNNEI. The V and J ends lost 3 bases and 6 bases respectively, with 20 bases between them. The CDR3 has 17 residues. CDR3 sequence (DNA): TGTGCCAGCAGTGACGATGAACTAATGGCGATTTCCGGGGAGCTGTTTTTT. Protein sequence: CASSDDELMAISGELFF.

The chain is built from TRBV18 and TRBJ2-7, with 8 nucleotides matching TRBD1. Germline lookup yields CDR1 KGHSH and CDR2 LQKENI. The CDR3 runs to 16 residues. Losses at the gene ends were 3 bases for V and 1 base for J; bases not matched to a gene: 8. CDR3 sequence: CASSPPDRALSYEQYF. For the CDR3, the DNA is TGTGCCAGCTCACCCCCGGACAGGGCCCTTTCCTACGAGCAGTACTTC.

This chain connects TRBV7-2 to TRBJ1-3, with a tentative D call TRBD1 (5 bases). The CDR3 is made up of 15 amino acids. CDR1 is SGHTA and CDR2 is FQGNSA in the germline V gene. V gave up 1 base and J gave up 2 bases, with 9 bases separating them. The CDR3 nucleotides read TGTGCCAGCAGCTTAGTCGGACACACTGGAAACACCATATATTTT. The encoded protein is CASSLVGHTGNTIYF.

The gene calls are TRBV19 and TRBJ2-1, with 8 bases that match TRBD2. The trim removed 5 bases at V and 1 base at J, leaving 10 bases unmatched. The CDR3 has 17 residues. Germline CDR1 is LNHDA and CDR2 is SQIVND (reference sequence). CDR3 sequence reads: CASSVGLAQTSYNEQFF. DNA for the CDR3: TGTGCCAGTAGTGTCGGACTAGCCCAAACGTCCTACAATGAGCAGTTCTTC.

Comment on this clone: This same CDR3 is encoded by further DNA sequences in the sample. V gene TRBV15 combines with J gene TRBJ1-1; D is unclear. This CDR3 region has 13 residues. The germline V and J ends were trimmed by 0 bases and 5 bases, with 7 bases remaining between them. The germline V gene encodes CDR1 LNHNV and CDR2 YYDKDF (reference sequence). CDR3: CATSRDRGTEAFF. The CDR3 DNA follows: TGTGCCACCAGCAGAGATCGAGGAACTGAAGCTTTCTTT.

This chain uses TRBV2 with TRBJ1-1; D remains unclear. The CDR3 has 10 amino acids. Germline CDR1 is SNHLY and CDR2 is FYNNEI. V lost 8 bases to trimming and J lost 8 bases, with 9 bases between them. CDR3 region: CASSLTEAFF. DNA of the CDR3: TGTGCCAGCTCTTTAACAGAAGCTTTCTTT.

This clone appeared once. This chain uses TRBV30 with TRBJ1-4; D is unclear. V dropped 7 bases and J dropped 0 bases, with 15 bases sitting between them. This CDR3 spans 15 amino acids. Germline-derived CDR1 and CDR2 are GTSNPN and SVGIG (reference sequence). CDR3 nucleotide sequence: TGTGCCTCGGGTTTGCTAAGTTCAACTAATGAAAAACTGTTTTTT. Translation gives CASGLLSSTNEKLFF. Full variable domain (remainder filled in from reference TRBV30 and TRBJ1-4): SQTIHQWPATLVQPVGSPLSLECTVEGTSNPNLYWYRQAAGRGLQLLFYSVGIGQISSEVPQNLSASRPQDRQFILSSKKLLLSDSGFYLCASGLLSSTNEKLFFGSGTQLSVL.

The chain couples TRBV5-1 to TRBJ2-2, with D unclear. Germline V lookup: CDR1 SGHRS, CDR2 YFSETQ. This CDR3 region has 14 residues. The V end was cut by 4 bases, the J end by 4 bases, with 11 bases between. The DNA of the CDR3 is TGCGCCAGCAGCACCTCGGAGACCACCGGGGAGCTGTTTTTT. This translates into CASSTSETTGELFF. Supplemented by reference TRBV5-1 and TRBJ2-2, the full variable domain reads KAGVTQTPRYLIKTRGQQVTLSCSPISGHRSVSWYQQTPGQGLQFLFEYFSETQRNKGNFPGRFSGRQFSNSRSEMNVSTLELGDSALYLCASSTSETTGELFFGEGSRLTVL.

The chain is built from TRBV5-5 and TRBJ1-3, with 12 bases lining up with TRBD1. The CDR3 has 17 amino acids. After removal of 4 bases from V and 4 bases from J, the junction contained 9 bases not matched to a gene. Per the germline V gene, CDR1 is SGHKS and CDR2 is YYEKEE (reference sequence). CDR3 sequence (DNA): TGTGCCAGCAGCGCGTTACCGGGACAGGGGGCGGGAAACACCATATATTTT. This codes for CASSALPGQGAGNTIYF.

The chain links TRBV19 to TRBJ1-6; 9 bases fit TRBD1. The J segment lost 7 bases and the V segment lost 8 bases, leaving 9 bases of the junction unmatched. Germline assignment: CDR1 LNHDA and CDR2 SQIVND (reference sequence). The CDR3 extends over 15 amino acids. The CDR3 region is CASQSGQGRNSPLHF. For the CDR3, the DNA is TGTGCCAGTCAATCCGGACAGGGGAGAAATTCACCCCTCCACTTT.

Only one count was recorded for this clone. The gene calls are TRBV30 and TRBJ1-4; the D gene is possibly TRBD1 (5 bases). Germline-derived CDR1 and CDR2 are GTSNPN and SVGIG (reference sequence). V lost 2 bases to trimming and J lost 3 bases, with 10 bases between them. This CDR3 is built from 14 residues. As DNA, the CDR3 is TGTGCCTGGAGTAAGGGGCTCTCTAATGAAAAACTGTTTTTT. Translation gives CAWSKGLSNEKLFF. Combining the CDR3 with reference TRBV30 and TRBJ1-4 gives the whole variable domain SQTIHQWPATLVQPVGSPLSLECTVEGTSNPNLYWYRQAAGRGLQLLFYSVGIGQISSEVPQNLSASRPQDRQFILSSKKLLLSDSGFYLCAWSKGLSNEKLFFGSGTQLSVL.

The chain is built from TRBV19 and TRBJ1-2; 8 bases line up with TRBD1. Germline V gene sequence: CDR1 LNHDA, CDR2 SQIVND (reference sequence). The length of the CDR3 is 15 residues. After removal of 4 bases from V and 2 bases from J, the junction contained 6 bases not matched to a gene. DNA for the CDR3: TGTGCCAGTAGTACGACAGGGGCAAAGAACTATGGCTACACCTTC. Its protein product is CASSTTGAKNYGYTF.

This clone was seen just once. Written as DNA, the CDR3 is TGTGCCAGCAGTACCCAGACCCCGACCGGGCAGCCCCAGCATTTT. Translated, it gives CASSTQTPTGQPQHF. The chain couples TRBV2 to TRBJ1-5, with no clear D. Germline CDR1 and CDR2: SNHLY and FYNNEI. This CDR3 comprises 15 residues. Trimming took off 5 bases at V and 7 bases at J, with 18 bases between the two ends. Combining the CDR3 with reference TRBV2 and TRBJ1-5 gives the whole variable domain EPEVTQTPSHQVTQMGQEVILRCVPISNHLYFYWYRQILGQKVEFLVSFYNNEISEKSEIFDDQFSVERPDGSNFTLKIRSTKLEDSAMYFCASSTQTPTGQPQHFGDGTRLSIL.